This TCR beta chain was documented in a study of OX40 agonist ivuxolimab in advanced cancers. Study information: Age averaged approximately 60 years (range roughly 23 to 79), and 82.7% were male.

Note on this clone: Its target is not known.

Study-level points and caveats: Certain nonresponders additionally had low normalized T-cell clonal expansion.

TCRdb's copy holds only in-frame clones and misses some; the assay was immunoSEQ multiplex PCR. Of under 100,000 clones in the sample, over 75% were seen once. Trimming stripped 4 bases from V and 3 bases from J, with 10 bases between. Germline V gives CDR1 SGDLS, CDR2 YYNGEE. The CDR3 extends over 13 amino acids. The chain combines TRBV9 with TRBJ1-1; D is unclear. This receptor was obtained from an adult with an advanced solid tumor such as melanoma, head and neck, liver or kidney cancer. The input for sequencing was CD4+ or CD8+ T cells sorted from blood, taken in a trial of the OX40 agonist ivuxolimab. CDR3 amino acids: CASSRPGDTEAFF. The CDR3 DNA sequence: TGTGCCAGCAGCCGGCCTGGGGACACTGAAGCTTTCTTT. The full variable domain, with the rest looked up from reference TRBV9 and TRBJ1-1, is DSGVTQTPKHLITATGQRVTLRCSPRSGDLSVYWYQQSLDQGLQFLIQYYNGEERAKGNILERFSAQQFPDLHSELNLSSLELGDSALYFCASSRPGDTEAFFGQGTRLTVV.